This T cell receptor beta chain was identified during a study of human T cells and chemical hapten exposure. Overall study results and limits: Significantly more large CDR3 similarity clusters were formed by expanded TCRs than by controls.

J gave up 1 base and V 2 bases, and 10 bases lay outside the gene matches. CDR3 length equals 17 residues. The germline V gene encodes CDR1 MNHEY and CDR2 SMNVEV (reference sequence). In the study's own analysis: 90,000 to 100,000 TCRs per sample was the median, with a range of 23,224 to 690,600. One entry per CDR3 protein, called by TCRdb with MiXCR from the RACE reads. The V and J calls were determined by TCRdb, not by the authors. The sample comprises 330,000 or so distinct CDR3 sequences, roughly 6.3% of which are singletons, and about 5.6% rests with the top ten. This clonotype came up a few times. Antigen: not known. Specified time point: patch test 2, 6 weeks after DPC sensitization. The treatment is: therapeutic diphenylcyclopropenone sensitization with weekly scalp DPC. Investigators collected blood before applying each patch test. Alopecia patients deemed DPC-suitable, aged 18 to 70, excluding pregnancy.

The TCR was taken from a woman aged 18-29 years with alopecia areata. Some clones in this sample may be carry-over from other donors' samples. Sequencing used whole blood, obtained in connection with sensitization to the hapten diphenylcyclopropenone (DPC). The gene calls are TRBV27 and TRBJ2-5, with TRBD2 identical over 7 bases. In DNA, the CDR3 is TGTGCCAGCAGTTTAATGTCTAGCGGAGGGTTCCAAGAGACCCAGTACTTC. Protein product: CASSLMSSGGFQETQYF.